This is a list of T cell receptor beta chains from one sample in a study of PD-1 blockade in classical Hodgkin lymphoma. The table came from immunoSEQ multiplex PCR; TCRdb's copy has only in-frame clones and leaves some out. In the table there are tens of thousands of clones, roughly 90% of which are singletons. Source: peripheral blood mononuclear cells (PBMCs), taken at baseline. The receptor set was obtained from a human donor with classical Hodgkin lymphoma. The CDR3 runs from the conserved cysteine through the conserved F or W. Each record gives: V gene, D gene, CDR3 length, J gene, CDR3 protein, CDR3 DNA. The D gene is left open where the match is weak.

>TRBV5-1|.|15|TRBJ1-2
CASSQSIMAKDGYTF
TGCGCCAGCAGCCAATCTATCATGGCGAAGGATGGCTACACCTTC
>TRBV4-1|TRBD2|14|TRBJ2-7
CASSNSGDPYEQYF
TGCGCCAGCAGCAATAGCGGGGACCCCTACGAGCAGTACTTC
>TRBV2|.|16|TRBJ2-1
CASSELRRGLWDEQFF
TGTGCCAGCAGTGAATTAAGGCGGGGCCTGTGGGATGAGCAGTTCTTC
>TRBV2|TRBD1|16|TRBJ1-4
CASRAGQGAFNEKLFF
TGTGCCAGCAGGGCCGGACAGGGGGCCTTTAATGAAAAACTGTTTTTT
>TRBV19|.|14|TRBJ2-7
CASSIGGHFYEQYF
TGTGCCAGTAGTATAGGTGGACACTTCTACGAGCAGTACTTC
>TRBV18|.|15|TRBJ2-1
CASSNNGGAGDEQFF
TGTGCCAGCTCAAACAACGGCGGGGCAGGCGATGAGCAGTTCTTC
>TRBV13|.|15|TRBJ2-7
CASSLGGGLSYEQYF
TGTGCCAGCAGCTTAGGCGGGGGGCTCTCCTACGAGCAGTACTTC
>TRBV28|TRBD2|17|TRBJ2-7
CASSLQLAGVSSYEQYF
TGTGCCAGCAGTTTACAGTTAGCGGGAGTTTCATCCTACGAGCAGTACTTC
>TRBV7-9|.|16|TRBJ1-6
CASSLSVGSPGSPLHF
TGTGCCAGCAGCTTATCCGTGGGTTCTCCCGGTTCACCCCTCCACTTT
>TRBV7-8|TRBD1|16|TRBJ2-7
CASSSKARDREYEQYF
TGTGCCAGCAGCTCTAAGGCCCGGGACAGGGAATACGAGCAGTACTTC
>TRBV5-1|.|15|TRBJ1-1
CASSLISSSNTEAFF
TGCGCCAGCAGCCTCATTTCTTCAAGCAACACTGAAGCTTTCTTT
>TRBV4-1|.|16|TRBJ2-7
CASSPRFWLATYEQYF
TGCGCCAGCAGCCCCCGATTTTGGCTTGCGACCTACGAGCAGTACTTC
>TRBV21-1|.|17|TRBJ2-7
CASSKAQGQGASYEQYF
TGTGCCAGCAGCAAAGCGCAGGGTCAGGGGGCCTCCTACGAGCAGTACTTC
>TRBV5-4|TRBD2|14|TRBJ2-7
CASSFAGGRYEQYF
TGTGCCAGCAGCTTTGCCGGGGGGAGGTACGAGCAGTACTTC
>TRBV18|.|13|TRBJ1-1
CASSPRPLTEAFF
TGTGCCAGCTCACCACGCCCGCTCACTGAAGCTTTCTTT
>TRBV6-5|TRBD2|16|TRBJ2-5
CASSYRLAGGQETQYF
TGTGCCAGCAGTTACCGTCTGGCGGGGGGACAAGAGACCCAGTACTTC
>TRBV29-1|.|13|TRBJ2-5
CSVDSPEGETQYF
TGCAGCGTTGATTCCCCGGAGGGGGAGACCCAGTACTTC
>TRBV2|.|12|TRBJ2-6
CASSERWAVSSF
TGTGCCAGCAGTGAACGTTGGGCAGTATCGTCTTTC
>TRBV28|.|16|TRBJ1-2
CASSFPEGLANYGYTF
TGTGCCAGCAGTTTTCCTGAGGGCCTCGCTAACTATGGCTACACCTTC
>TRBV7-2|.|13|TRBJ1-2
CASRGGGIYGYTF
TGTGCCAGCAGGGGAGGGGGGATTTATGGCTACACCTTC